Listed below are T cell receptor beta chains from one sample, sequenced in a study of blood T cell repertoires in COVID-19. Sequenced by immunoSEQ multiplex PCR; TCRdb stores in-frame clones only, minus some. Here the sample spans about 280,000 clones, 85% to 90% being singletons. Sequenced: peripheral blood. The source is a woman in her twenties or thirties with COVID-19, enrolled during active disease. Each CDR3 is given with its conserved first and last residue. A D gene is named only where the DNA matches it firmly. Size is stated for part of the rows, as once, few or many counts, or as a class when the clone is expanded.

D gene: -
J gene: TRBJ1-2
V gene: TRBV7-9
clone size: -
CDR3 DNA: TGTGCCAGCAGCTTTGCCGGGACTGTGTATGGCTACACCTTC
CDR3 protein: CASSFAGTVYGYTF

D gene: -
J gene: TRBJ2-1
V gene: TRBV6-1
clone size: -
CDR3 DNA: TGTGCCAGCAGTGAGACAGTGAGCTCCTACAATGAGCAGTTCTTC
CDR3 protein: CASSETVSSYNEQFF

D gene: -
J gene: TRBJ2-1
V gene: TRBV5-1
clone size: -
CDR3 DNA: TGCGCCAGCAGCTTGGTCTCCAGCGGGCCCTACAATGAGCAGTTCTTC
CDR3 protein: CASSLVSSGPYNEQFF

D gene: -
J gene: TRBJ2-7
V gene: TRBV7-8
clone size: -
CDR3 DNA: TGTGCCAGCAGCCCGGGATCAATGATTTACGAGCAGTACTTC
CDR3 protein: CASSPGSMIYEQYF

D gene: -
J gene: TRBJ1-2
V gene: TRBV30
clone size: -
CDR3 DNA: TGTGCCCGGAACGGGGGTCGAGGAGGCTACACCTTC
CDR3 protein: CARNGGRGGYTF

D gene: -
J gene: TRBJ1-5
V gene: TRBV6-4
clone size: -
CDR3 DNA: TGTGCCAGCAGTGATAGACACTTCCGTAGCAATCAGCCCCAGCATTTT
CDR3 protein: CASSDRHFRSNQPQHF

D gene: TRBD2
J gene: TRBJ2-1
V gene: TRBV7-9
clone size: -
CDR3 DNA: TGTGCCAGCAGCTCGGGGACTAGCTCGGTGAATGAGCAGTTCTTC
CDR3 protein: CASSSGTSSVNEQFF

D gene: -
J gene: TRBJ2-3
V gene: TRBV30
clone size: -
CDR3 DNA: TGTGCCTGGAGTCTTCCAGCAGATACGCAGTATTTT
CDR3 protein: CAWSLPADTQYF

D gene: -
J gene: TRBJ1-1
V gene: TRBV11-2
clone size: -
CDR3 DNA: TGTGCCAGCAGCTTAACTCTGGGAGGGAGCACTGAAGCTTTCTTT
CDR3 protein: CASSLTLGGSTEAFF

D gene: TRBD1
J gene: TRBJ2-1
V gene: TRBV9
clone size: -
CDR3 DNA: TGTGCCAGCAGCGTGGGGTTACAGGGGGAAACCTACAATGAGCAGTTCTTC
CDR3 protein: CASSVGLQGETYNEQFF

D gene: -
J gene: TRBJ2-3
V gene: TRBV5-1
clone size: -
CDR3 DNA: TGCGCCAGCAGCTTGGCCGGGGCAGGAGGGGCAGATACGCAGTATTTT
CDR3 protein: CASSLAGAGGADTQYF

D gene: TRBD1
J gene: TRBJ1-5
V gene: TRBV5-5
clone size: -
CDR3 DNA: TGTGCCAGCAGCGGCACAGGGGGTGATCAGCCCCAGCATTTT
CDR3 protein: CASSGTGGDQPQHF

D gene: TRBD1
J gene: TRBJ2-7
V gene: TRBV2
clone size: -
CDR3 DNA: TGTGCCAGCAGTGGGGGCAGGGGGCTTCGGGAGCAGTACTTC
CDR3 protein: CASSGGRGLREQYF

D gene: -
J gene: TRBJ1-1
V gene: TRBV19
clone size: -
CDR3 DNA: TGTGCCAGTAGTACTTTCGATGGGGGCGCGACTGAAGCTTTCTTT
CDR3 protein: CASSTFDGGATEAFF

D gene: TRBD2
J gene: TRBJ2-5
V gene: TRBV5-8
clone size: -
CDR3 DNA: TGTGCCAGCAGACTAGCGGGAGGGTGGCAAGAGACCCAGTACTTC
CDR3 protein: CASRLAGGWQETQYF

D gene: -
J gene: TRBJ1-1
V gene: TRBV28
clone size: once
CDR3 DNA: TGTGCCAGCAGTTTGAGGCGAACTGAAGCTTTCTTT
CDR3 protein: CASSLRRTEAFF

D gene: TRBD2
J gene: TRBJ2-1
V gene: TRBV6-6
clone size: -
CDR3 DNA: TGTGCCAGCAGTTATTCTACCGGGACTAGCGATCTTGAGCAGTTCTTC
CDR3 protein: CASSYSTGTSDLEQFF

D gene: -
J gene: TRBJ2-7
V gene: TRBV7-2
clone size: once
CDR3 DNA: TGTGCCAGCAGCCCCTCGCGACAGATCTCCTACGAGCAGTACTTC
CDR3 protein: CASSPSRQISYEQYF

D gene: -
J gene: TRBJ2-7
V gene: TRBV7-9
clone size: -
CDR3 DNA: TGTGCCAGCAGCGAGGGTGGTGAGCAGTACTTC
CDR3 protein: CASSEGGEQYF

D gene: TRBD1
J gene: TRBJ2-7
V gene: TRBV5-6
clone size: -
CDR3 DNA: TGTGCCAGCAGGACTAACAGGGGATCCTACGAGCAGTACTTC
CDR3 protein: CASRTNRGSYEQYF

D gene: -
J gene: TRBJ1-6
V gene: TRBV10-2
clone size: -
CDR3 DNA: TGCGCCAGCAGTGATCCGGGAAGCTCCTATAATTCACCCCTCCACTTT
CDR3 protein: CASSDPGSSYNSPLHF

D gene: -
J gene: TRBJ2-2
V gene: TRBV4-2
clone size: -
CDR3 DNA: TGTGCCAGCACCTCCTGGGACAAAAACACCGGGGAGCTGTTTTTT
CDR3 protein: CASTSWDKNTGELFF

D gene: TRBD2
J gene: TRBJ2-2
V gene: TRBV28
clone size: -
CDR3 DNA: TGTGCCAGCAGCCGGCCGCCCACTAGCGGGAGGGCCGCCGGGGAGCTGTTTTTT
CDR3 protein: CASSRPPTSGRAAGELFF

D gene: -
J gene: TRBJ1-4
V gene: TRBV7-2
clone size: -
CDR3 DNA: TGTGCCAGCAGCCCTGGGGGGGCAGACGAAAAACTGTTTTTT
CDR3 protein: CASSPGGADEKLFF

D gene: -
J gene: TRBJ1-6
V gene: TRBV7-9
clone size: -
CDR3 DNA: TGTGCCAGCAGCCTCGCCGGGGTGGAAAATTCACCCCTCCACTTT
CDR3 protein: CASSLAGVENSPLHF

D gene: -
J gene: TRBJ1-2
V gene: TRBV7-9
clone size: -
CDR3 DNA: TGTGCCAGCAGCACATACGACAGGCTTGGCTATGGCTACACCTTC
CDR3 protein: CASSTYDRLGYGYTF

D gene: -
J gene: TRBJ2-1
V gene: TRBV14
clone size: -
CDR3 DNA: TGTGCCAGCAGCCAACCAGCGGGCCCCTCCTACAATGAGCAGTTCTTC
CDR3 protein: CASSQPAGPSYNEQFF

D gene: TRBD1
J gene: TRBJ1-2
V gene: TRBV5-1
clone size: -
CDR3 DNA: TGCGCCAGCAGCTCGACAGGGCTCGACTATGGCTACACCTTC
CDR3 protein: CASSSTGLDYGYTF

D gene: TRBD1
J gene: TRBJ1-6
V gene: TRBV4-1
clone size: -
CDR3 DNA: TGCGCCAGCAGCCCCGGGTCGGACAGGATTAATTCACCCCTCCACTTT
CDR3 protein: CASSPGSDRINSPLHF

D gene: TRBD1
J gene: TRBJ2-4
V gene: TRBV4-2
clone size: -
CDR3 DNA: TGTGCCAGCAGCCTCGGGACAGGACTAATGGCCAAAAACATTCAGTACTTC
CDR3 protein: CASSLGTGLMAKNIQYF

D gene: -
J gene: TRBJ1-6
V gene: TRBV19
clone size: -
CDR3 DNA: TGTGCCCTAATTTCCCATAATTCACCCCTCCACTTT
CDR3 protein: CALISHNSPLHF

D gene: -
J gene: TRBJ2-1
V gene: TRBV9
clone size: -
CDR3 DNA: TGTGCCAGCAGCACCCAACCCGGGGATGAGCAGTTCTTC
CDR3 protein: CASSTQPGDEQFF

D gene: TRBD1
J gene: TRBJ2-7
V gene: TRBV4-3
clone size: -
CDR3 DNA: TGCGCCAGCAGCCAAGATAGGGACAGTACCTACGAGCAGTACTTC
CDR3 protein: CASSQDRDSTYEQYF

D gene: -
J gene: TRBJ1-3
V gene: TRBV5-6
clone size: -
CDR3 DNA: TGTGCCAGCAGCTTGCAGGGCCCCTGGCCAAACACCATATATTTT
CDR3 protein: CASSLQGPWPNTIYF

D gene: TRBD1
J gene: TRBJ1-5
V gene: TRBV7-6
clone size: -
CDR3 DNA: TGTGCCAGCAGCTTAGTGGCAGGGGGCCACCAGCCCCAGCATTTT
CDR3 protein: CASSLVAGGHQPQHF

D gene: TRBD2
J gene: TRBJ2-1
V gene: TRBV9
clone size: -
CDR3 DNA: TGTGCCAGCAGCCCCCAGCTAGCGGGAGATGAGCAGTTCTTC
CDR3 protein: CASSPQLAGDEQFF

D gene: -
J gene: TRBJ1-4
V gene: TRBV30
clone size: -
CDR3 DNA: TGTGCCTGGAGGCCGGGGGCAACTAATGAAAAACTGTTTTTT
CDR3 protein: CAWRPGATNEKLFF

D gene: -
J gene: TRBJ2-3
V gene: TRBV7-9
clone size: -
CDR3 DNA: TGTGCCAGCAGCCCCCTAGCAGATACGCAGTATTTT
CDR3 protein: CASSPLADTQYF

D gene: TRBD2
J gene: TRBJ2-7
V gene: TRBV5-1
clone size: -
CDR3 DNA: TGCGCCAGCAGCCGTGGGACTAGCGGGACCTACGAGCAGTACTTC
CDR3 protein: CASSRGTSGTYEQYF

D gene: -
J gene: TRBJ1-1
V gene: TRBV6-5
clone size: -
CDR3 DNA: TGTGCCAGCAATACAGGGTTTGAAGCTTTCTTT
CDR3 protein: CASNTGFEAFF

D gene: -
J gene: TRBJ1-5
V gene: TRBV10-1
clone size: -
CDR3 DNA: TGCGCCAGCAAAGGGGCCCCCATAAGACAGAATAGCAATCAGCCCCAGCATTTT
CDR3 protein: CASKGAPIRQNSNQPQHF

D gene: -
J gene: TRBJ1-5
V gene: TRBV24-1
clone size: -
CDR3 DNA: TGTGCCACCAGTGGGAGGCGGGGGAGTAGCAATCAGCCCCAGCATTTT
CDR3 protein: CATSGRRGSSNQPQHF

D gene: -
J gene: TRBJ2-5
V gene: TRBV5-4
clone size: once
CDR3 DNA: TGTGCCAGCAGCTTGGAACTGGGCAGGGGGGCCCTGGGTGAGACCCAGTACTTC
CDR3 protein: CASSLELGRGALGETQYF

D gene: -
J gene: TRBJ2-7
V gene: TRBV19
clone size: -
CDR3 DNA: TGTGCCAGTAGTATTTCAAAAGGGGTTTACTACGAGCAGTACTTC
CDR3 protein: CASSISKGVYYEQYF

D gene: -
J gene: TRBJ1-4
V gene: TRBV5-1
clone size: -
CDR3 DNA: TGCGCCAGCAGCTTGGAAGGGGCCTATGGGAAACTGTTTTTT
CDR3 protein: CASSLEGAYGKLFF

D gene: TRBD2
J gene: TRBJ2-7
V gene: TRBV5-1
clone size: -
CDR3 DNA: TGCGCCAGCAGCTCCGGGACTAACCAGATCGAGCAGTACTTC
CDR3 protein: CASSSGTNQIEQYF

D gene: TRBD1
J gene: TRBJ1-1
V gene: TRBV5-8
clone size: -
CDR3 DNA: TGTGCCAGCAGCTTCCTCAGGGGGCTGGGGAACACTGAAGCTTTCTTT
CDR3 protein: CASSFLRGLGNTEAFF

D gene: TRBD2
J gene: TRBJ2-2
V gene: TRBV6-2/TRBV6-3
clone size: few
CDR3 DNA: TGTGCCAGCAGTTACGAGCGGGAGGAATCCGGGGAGCTGTTTTTT
CDR3 protein: CASSYEREESGELFF

D gene: TRBD1
J gene: TRBJ2-2
V gene: TRBV3-1/TRBV3-2
clone size: -
CDR3 DNA: TGTGCCAGCAGCCAGACAGGGATGAGGACCGGGGAGCTGTTTTTT
CDR3 protein: CASSQTGMRTGELFF

D gene: TRBD2
J gene: TRBJ2-5
V gene: TRBV14
clone size: -
CDR3 DNA: TGTGCCAGCAGCCAAGAACTCCAGCTAGCGGGTGGGGAGACCCAGTACTTC
CDR3 protein: CASSQELQLAGGETQYF

D gene: -
J gene: TRBJ1-4
V gene: TRBV28
clone size: -
CDR3 DNA: TGTGCCAGCAGTTTAGGGGACACGGGAAAACTGTTTTTT
CDR3 protein: CASSLGDTGKLFF

D gene: -
J gene: TRBJ2-1
V gene: TRBV11-1
clone size: -
CDR3 DNA: TGTGCCAGCAGCCTGGGGACTTCCTACAATGAGCAGTTCTTC
CDR3 protein: CASSLGTSYNEQFF